This record concerns one TCR beta chain sequence. The antigen is not known. Libraries were prepared by immunoSEQ multiplex PCR; TCRdb keeps only in-frame clonotypes and omits some of them. The sample holds several thousand clones; more than 90% are singletons and the top ten take 3.9%. The data were taken from a study of T cells after posttransplantation cyclophosphamide. The trim removed 3 bases at V and 3 bases at J, leaving 5 bases unmatched. The CDR3 covers 15 residues. Per germline, CDR1 MGHRA and CDR2 YSYEKL. Study observations and caveats: Later blood repertoires were often dominated by clones from the donor CD8+ memory compartment. Recipient CMV seropositivity and CMV reactivation strongly tracked TRB clonality.

The related graft donor's blood sample was taken on the day of bone marrow donation. What was sequenced was CD4+ T cells sorted from blood. The chain couples TRBV4-1 to TRBJ2-7, with TRBD2 matching 10 bases. This clonotype was obtained from a woman aged 45-59 years in good health and a related stem cell transplant donor. CDR3 amino acids: CASSQAGTSDYEQYF. CDR3 sequence (DNA): TGCGCCAGCAGCCAGGCCGGGACTAGCGACTACGAGCAGTACTTC.